This passage covers 26 T cell receptor beta chains from one sample sequenced in a study of cytomegalovirus exposure and HLA in healthy donors. The primer mix had 60 Vbeta and 13 Jbeta primers. Clones were sequenced by immunoSEQ multiplex PCR, and TCRdb holds only the in-frame ones, with some missing. The table records around 120,000 clones, over 60% of them present only once. The material sequenced was PBMCs. These receptors were obtained from a man aged 30 to 45 in good health and CMV-seropositive.

Of note for this clone: This same CDR3 is encoded by further DNA sequences in the sample. The CDR3 sequence is CASSAGGSEAFF. The CDR3 DNA reads TGTGCCAGCAGCGCGGGGGGGTCGGAAGCTTTCTTT. The gene calls are TRBV9 and TRBJ1-1; D may be TRBD1 (5 bases). Germline assignment: CDR1 SGDLS and CDR2 YYNGEE. Trimming cost V 3 bases and J 8 bases, with 11 bases left between them. This CDR3 has 12 residues. Variable domain in full (rest from reference TRBV9 and TRBJ1-1): DSGVTQTPKHLITATGQRVTLRCSPRSGDLSVYWYQQSLDQGLQFLIQYYNGEERAKGNILERFSAQQFPDLHSELNLSSLELGDSALYFCASSAGGSEAFFGQGTRLTVV.

The rearrangement links TRBV6-1 to TRBJ2-7; D possibly corresponds to TRBD2 (5 bases). Germline CDR1 is MNHNS and CDR2 is SASEGT. V lost 2 bases, J lost 3 bases, and 14 bases lay in between. The CDR3 totals 15 residues. The CDR3 sequence: CASSEWASPIYEQYF. CDR3 nucleotides: TGTGCCAGCAGTGAATGGGCTAGCCCAATCTACGAGCAGTACTTC.

As DNA, the CDR3 is TGTGCCAGCACATTAGAACCGGGACAGGGGGCCGGGGAGCTGTTTTTT. Its translation is CASTLEPGQGAGELFF. The V and J genes are TRBV27 and TRBJ2-2, with 11 nucleotides matching TRBD1. This CDR3 region has 16 residues. With V trimmed by 7 bases and J by 6 bases, 10 bases remained unmatched. Germline CDR1 is MNHEY and CDR2 is SMNVEV (reference sequence).

V gene TRBV4-3 combines with J gene TRBJ1-4, with 9 bases aligning to TRBD1. The CDR3 has 17 amino acids. CDR1 and CDR2 (germline): LGHNA, YSLEER. Trimming cost V 0 bases and J 3 bases; bases outside gene matches: 5. The CDR3 sequence is CASSQETGGSANEKLFF. In DNA form, the CDR3 reads TGCGCCAGCAGCCAAGAAACAGGGGGCAGTGCTAATGAAAAACTGTTTTTT.

The genes are TRBV4-1 and TRBJ2-4; D may be TRBD1 (5 bases). The CDR3 runs 17 residues. Germline V CDR1 and CDR2: MGHRA, YSYEKL. V lost 3 bases, J lost 0 bases, and 15 bases lay in between. Written as DNA, the CDR3 is TGCGCCAGCAGCCACCAACCAGGGCGACTAGCCAAAAACATTCAGTACTTC. Protein product: CASSHQPGRLAKNIQYF.

This rearrangement joins TRBV7-9 to TRBJ1-1; a weak D match, TRBD1 (5 bases). Germline V gene data show CDR1 as SEHNR and CDR2 as FQNEAQ (reference sequence). This CDR3 has 13 amino acids. Trimming took off 6 bases at V and 1 base at J, with 9 bases between the two ends. CDR3: CASSYGQNTEAFF. The DNA of the CDR3 is TGTGCCAGCAGTTATGGACAGAACACTGAAGCTTTCTTT.

This clone came up once. The rearrangement joins TRBV7-6 to TRBJ2-2; D might be TRBD2 (5 bases). Germline V gene data show CDR1 as SGHVS and CDR2 as FNYEAQ. The V and J ends lost 5 bases and 1 base respectively, with 14 bases between them. There are 16 residues in the CDR3. The CDR3 nucleotides read TGTGCCAGCAGCCCGTTCCTACGGGGGAACACCGGGGAGCTGTTTTTT. It translates to CASSPFLRGNTGELFF.

The chain uses TRBV19 and TRBJ2-2; D uncertain. The germline V gene encodes CDR1 LNHDA and CDR2 SQIVND (reference sequence). The CDR3 extends over 16 amino acids. Trimming shortened V by 3 bases and J by 8 bases, and 19 bases separated the two germline ends. The CDR3 DNA reads as TGTGCCAGTAGTATTAGTCGACATACCCCCTCAGGGGAGCTGTTTTTT. This encodes CASSISRHTPSGELFF. The complete variable domain, with remaining parts taken from reference TRBV19 and TRBJ2-2, reads DGGITQSPKYLFRKEGQNVTLSCEQNLNHDAMYWYRQDPGQGLRLIYYSQIVNDFQKGDIAEGYSVSREKKESFPLTVTSAQKNPTAFYLCASSISRHTPSGELFFGEGSRLTVL.

The rearrangement joins TRBV27 to TRBJ2-7; D is ambiguous. CDR1 is MNHEY and CDR2 is SMNVEV in the germline V gene (reference sequence). The CDR3 spans 12 residues. V lost 5 bases, J lost 2 bases, and 7 bases lay in between. The CDR3 bases are TGTGCCAGCAGTAGTCGGGCCTACGAGCAGTACTTC. Residues: CASSSRAYEQYF.

DNA for the CDR3: TGTGCCTGGAGTTCGCCCAACACAGCGGGGGGGCGCGTCGAGCAGTACTTC. This translates into CAWSSPNTAGGRVEQYF. The chain couples TRBV30 to TRBJ2-7, with 10 bases aligning to TRBD2. The CDR3 has 17 amino acids. J gave up 6 bases and V 2 bases, and 16 bases lay outside the gene matches. Germline V lookup: CDR1 GTSNPN, CDR2 SVGIG (reference sequence).

This clone was counted a single time. The V and J genes are TRBV9 and TRBJ2-3; no firm D call. From germline, CDR1 is SGDLS and CDR2 YYNGEE. With 1 base removed from V and 4 bases from J, the gap between germline ends came to 7 bases. The CDR3 runs 13 residues. Here the CDR3 reads CASSVSPPDTQYF. CDR3 nucleotides: TGTGCCAGCAGCGTATCCCCTCCAGATACGCAGTATTTT.

This rearrangement joins TRBV19 to TRBJ2-3; 7 nucleotides agree with TRBD1. After removal of 7 bases from V and 5 bases from J, the junction contained 9 bases not matched to a gene. The CDR3 is 14 amino acids. CDR1 and CDR2 (germline): LNHDA, SQIVND (reference sequence). The CDR3 protein is CASIGAAGGDTQYF. The CDR3 DNA is TGTGCCAGTATCGGGGCGGCAGGGGGAGATACGCAGTATTTT.

In this sample, this clone turned up a few times. This chain links TRBV27 with TRBJ2-2; 8 bases agree with TRBD1. The CDR3 extends over 15 amino acids. Per germline, CDR1 MNHEY and CDR2 SMNVEV (reference sequence). The trim removed 7 bases at V and 4 bases at J, leaving 8 bases unmatched. The CDR3 spells CASKTQGASTGELFF. For the CDR3, the DNA is TGTGCCAGCAAAACTCAGGGGGCTAGCACCGGGGAGCTGTTTTTT.

CDR3 loop: CASSKGQGVYNEQFF. For the CDR3, the DNA is TGCGCCAGCAGCAAGGGACAGGGGGTCTACAATGAGCAGTTCTTC. J is TRBJ2-1 and V is TRBV5-1; 11 bases are a match to TRBD1. The CDR3 covers 15 residues. The V and J ends lost 4 bases and 3 bases, in that order; junction bases with no gene match: 3. The germline V gene has CDR1 SGHRS and CDR2 YFSETQ.

The CDR3 sequence: CASSSPGYEQYF. DNA of the CDR3: TGTGCCAGCAGCTCCCCCGGCTACGAGCAGTACTTC. This chain links TRBV7-9 with TRBJ2-7; D is uncertain. Trimming removed 4 bases at V and 3 bases at J, with 7 bases between. Germline V CDR1 and CDR2: SEHNR, FQNEAQ (reference sequence). This CDR3 comprises 12 residues.

This clone was observed a handful of times. The CDR3 bases are TGCGCCAGCAGCTGGGGACCAGCGGGGTACACCGGGGAGCTGTTTTTT. Translated, it gives CASSWGPAGYTGELFF. This chain links TRBV5-1 with TRBJ2-2; 7 nucleotides line up with TRBD2. V lost 3 bases, J lost 3 bases, and 8 bases stayed unmatched. The CDR3 consists of 16 residues. Germline V CDR1 and CDR2: SGHRS, YFSETQ.

The chain carries TRBV7-2 and TRBJ2-2, with D possibly matching TRBD2 (5 bases). CDR3 size: 14 residues. Between the trimmed V and J ends, which lost 2 bases and 7 bases, there was a span of 11 bases. Germline V gene sequence: CDR1 SGHTA, CDR2 FQGNSA. Here the CDR3 DNA reads TGTGCCAGCAGCTTACGAGGGAGCGTCGGGGAGCTGTTTTTT. It is translated as CASSLRGSVGELFF.

This clone was observed once. The rearrangement links TRBV7-8 to TRBJ2-7; D not certain. The V gene lost 5 bases and the J gene lost 2 bases, with 13 bases spanning the gap. The CDR3 consists of 14 residues. The germline gives CDR1 SGHVS, CDR2 FQNEAQ. CDR3 sequence: CASSPRLKTYEQYF. CDR3 DNA: TGTGCCAGCAGCCCGAGACTGAAAACCTACGAGCAGTACTTC. Full variable domain (missing parts from reference TRBV7-8 and TRBJ2-7): GAGVSQSPRYKVAKRGQDVALRCDPISGHVSLFWYQQALGQGPEFLTYFQNEAQLDKSGLPSDRFFAERPEGSVSTLKIQRTQQEDSAVYLCASSPRLKTYEQYFGPGTRLTVT.

This clone has only one observation. This rearrangement joins TRBV4-3 to TRBJ2-7, with 7 bases fitting TRBD1. The ends lost 0 bases at V and 2 bases at J; junction bases unmatched: 4. The germline V gene encodes CDR1 LGHNA and CDR2 YSLEER. The CDR3 is made up of 15 amino acids. The CDR3 loop is CASSQDFQGAYEQYF. For the CDR3, the DNA is TGCGCCAGCAGCCAAGATTTTCAGGGGGCCTACGAGCAGTACTTC.

This rearrangement joins TRBV7-6 to TRBJ2-1; 13 bases are shared with TRBD2. The trim removed 8 bases at V and 10 bases at J, leaving 14 bases unmatched. The CDR3 has 16 residues. Germline CDR1 and CDR2: SGHVS and FNYEAQ. For the CDR3, the DNA is TGTGCCAGCTCAAGGGGGACTAGCGGGACTTCATTCGAGCAGTTCTTC. The encoded protein is CASSRGTSGTSFEQFF. Supplemented by reference TRBV7-6 and TRBJ2-1, the full variable domain reads GAGVSQSPRYKVTKRGQDVALRCDPISGHVSLYWYRQALGQGPEFLTYFNYEAQQDKSGLPNDRFSAERPEGSISTLTIQRTEQRDSAMYRCASSRGTSGTSFEQFFGPGTRLTVL.

The chain couples TRBV7-9 to TRBJ1-3; D may be TRBD1 (5 bases). The V end was cut by 6 bases, the J end by 4 bases, with 7 bases between. This CDR3 is built from 12 residues. Germline V gene sequence: CDR1 SEHNR, CDR2 FQNEAQ (reference sequence). The CDR3 DNA is TGTGCCAGCAGGACAGCCGGAAACACCATATATTTT. Encoded protein: CASRTAGNTIYF.

The chain uses TRBV27 and TRBJ1-6; D gene ambiguous. V was trimmed by 5 bases and J by 0 bases, leaving 8 bases between them. From germline, CDR1 is MNHEY and CDR2 SMNVEV (reference sequence). The CDR3 length is 15 residues. The CDR3 loop reads CASSPRSSYNSPLHF. DNA for the CDR3: TGTGCCAGCAGTCCTAGGAGCTCCTATAATTCACCCCTCCACTTT.

This clone occurred a few times. The chain is built from TRBV18 and TRBJ1-5, with a tentative D call TRBD1 (5 bases). The CDR3 has 13 amino acids. CDR1 is KGHSH, CDR2 LQKENI, per germline. V lost 6 bases to trimming and J lost 4 bases, with 10 bases between them. The CDR3 region is CASSKRGNQPQHF. CDR3 in DNA: TGTGCCAGCTCTAAAAGGGGAAATCAGCCCCAGCATTTT.

The chain uses TRBV7-9 and TRBJ2-7, with 8 bases identical to TRBD2. Trimming took 5 bases from V and 12 from J; bases not matched to a gene: 15. This CDR3 is 14 amino acids long. The germline CDR1 and CDR2 sequences are SEHNR and FQNEAQ (reference sequence). CDR3 residues: CASSALNGGGGLYF. The CDR3 DNA reads TGTGCCAGCAGCGCCCTTAACGGGGGCGGGGGGCTGTACTTC.

The rearrangement joins TRBV15 to TRBJ2-2; D gene ambiguous. CDR3 length: 15 residues. From germline, CDR1 is LNHNV and CDR2 YYDKDF (reference sequence). Trimming cost V 8 bases and J 4 bases, with 17 bases left between them. Here the CDR3 reads CATRGLWRLTGELFF. For the CDR3, the DNA is TGTGCCACCCGAGGCCTTTGGCGTCTCACCGGGGAGCTGTTTTTT.

As to this clone: One junction end does not reproduce the germline sequence, and a read error may be involved. This chain uses TRBV30 with TRBJ2-6; tentative D call: TRBD1 (5 bases). Per the germline V gene, CDR1 is GTSNPN and CDR2 is SVGIG (reference sequence). There are 13 residues in the CDR3. The CDR3 coding sequence is TGTGCCTGGGGGGTCACTGGGGCCAACGGCCTGACTTTC. The encoded protein is CAWGVTGANGLTF.